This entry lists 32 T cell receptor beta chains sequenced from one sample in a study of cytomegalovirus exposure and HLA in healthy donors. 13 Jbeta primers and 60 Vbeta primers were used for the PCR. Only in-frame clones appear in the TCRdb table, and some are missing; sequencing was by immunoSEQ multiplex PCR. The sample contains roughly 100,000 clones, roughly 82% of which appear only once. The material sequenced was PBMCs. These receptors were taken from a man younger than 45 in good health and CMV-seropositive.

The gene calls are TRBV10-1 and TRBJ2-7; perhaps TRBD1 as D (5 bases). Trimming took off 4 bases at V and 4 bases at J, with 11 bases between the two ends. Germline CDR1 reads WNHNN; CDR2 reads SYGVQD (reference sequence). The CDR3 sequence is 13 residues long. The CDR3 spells CASSVLDSYEQYF. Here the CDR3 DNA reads TGCGCCAGCAGTGTCCTCGACAGTTACGAGCAGTACTTC.

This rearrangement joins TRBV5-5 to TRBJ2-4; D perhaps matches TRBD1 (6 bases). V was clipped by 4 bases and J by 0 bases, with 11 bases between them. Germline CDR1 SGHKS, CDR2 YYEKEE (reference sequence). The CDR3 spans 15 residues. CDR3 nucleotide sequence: TGTGCCAGCAGCCAGACAGGATTAGCCAAAAACATTCAGTACTTC. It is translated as CASSQTGLAKNIQYF. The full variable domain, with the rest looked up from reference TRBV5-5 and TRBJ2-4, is DAGVTQSPTHLIKTRGQQVTLRCSPISGHKSVSWYQQVLGQGPQFIFQYYEKEERGRGNFPDRFSARQFPNYSSELNVNALLLGDSALYLCASSQTGLAKNIQYFGAGTRLSVL.

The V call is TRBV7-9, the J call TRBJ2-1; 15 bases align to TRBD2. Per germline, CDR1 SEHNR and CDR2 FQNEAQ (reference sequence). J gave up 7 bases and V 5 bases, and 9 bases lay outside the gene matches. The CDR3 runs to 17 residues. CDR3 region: CASSPRSGTSGRNEQFF. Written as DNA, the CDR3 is TGTGCCAGCAGCCCGCGATCCGGGACTAGCGGGAGGAATGAGCAGTTCTTC.

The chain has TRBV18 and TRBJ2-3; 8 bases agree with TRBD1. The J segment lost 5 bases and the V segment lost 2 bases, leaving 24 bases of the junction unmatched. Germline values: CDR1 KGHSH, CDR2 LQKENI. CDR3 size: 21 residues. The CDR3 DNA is TGTGCCAGCTCACCAAGAAGAAAGGACAGGGATCCCATAGCTCAGGGAGATACGCAGTATTTT. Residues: CASSPRRKDRDPIAQGDTQYF.

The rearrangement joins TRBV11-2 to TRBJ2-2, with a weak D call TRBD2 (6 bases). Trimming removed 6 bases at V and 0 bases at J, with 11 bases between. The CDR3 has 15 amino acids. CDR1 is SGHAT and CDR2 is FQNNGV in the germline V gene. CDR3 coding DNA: TGTGCCAGCAGGGGACTGGGCGCGAACACCGGGGAGCTGTTTTTT. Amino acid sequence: CASRGLGANTGELFF.

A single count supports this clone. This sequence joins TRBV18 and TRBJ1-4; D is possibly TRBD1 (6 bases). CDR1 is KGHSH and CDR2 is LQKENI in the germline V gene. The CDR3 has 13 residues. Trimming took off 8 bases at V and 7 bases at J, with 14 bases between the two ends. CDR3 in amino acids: CASRTDVFEKLFF. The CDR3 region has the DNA TGTGCCAGCCGGACAGATGTTTTTGAAAAACTGTTTTTT.

The CDR3 bases are TGCGCCAGCAGCCAAAGACAGGGGGCTTTCAACGAGCAGTACTTC. Protein product: CASSQRQGAFNEQYF. The chain employs TRBV5-1 and TRBJ2-7; 10 bases line up with TRBD1. From germline, CDR1 is SGHRS and CDR2 YFSETQ. V lost 4 bases to trimming and J lost 5 bases; unmatched junction nucleotides: 9. The CDR3 loop spans 15 amino acids.

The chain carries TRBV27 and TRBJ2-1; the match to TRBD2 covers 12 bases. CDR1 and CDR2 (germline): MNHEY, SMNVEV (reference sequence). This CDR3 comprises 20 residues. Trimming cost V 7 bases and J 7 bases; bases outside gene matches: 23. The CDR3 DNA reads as TGTGCCAGCACTCGTTCCGGACTAGCGGGATCACTTCCTCCTGGGAATGAGCAGTTCTTC. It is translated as CASTRSGLAGSLPPGNEQFF.

The CDR3 DNA follows: TGCGCCAGCAGCCGAACCTTTACGGGACTAGTTTTTTACAATGAGCAGTTCTTC. Translation gives CASSRTFTGLVFYNEQFF. The chain couples TRBV4-1 to TRBJ2-1; 8 nucleotides align to TRBD2. V was clipped by 4 bases and J by 4 bases; unmatched bases: 15. The CDR3 loop spans 18 amino acids. Germline lookup yields CDR1 MGHRA and CDR2 YSYEKL.

This chain's CDR3 is CASSETGRYYNEQFF. The DNA for the CDR3 is TGTGCCAGCAGTGAAACAGGGCGGTACTACAATGAGCAGTTCTTC. The rearrangement links TRBV6-1 to TRBJ2-1; TRBD1 might be the D (6 bases). CDR1 is MNHNS, CDR2 SASEGT, per germline. The CDR3 length is 15 residues. V was clipped by 2 bases and J by 3 bases, with 11 bases between them.

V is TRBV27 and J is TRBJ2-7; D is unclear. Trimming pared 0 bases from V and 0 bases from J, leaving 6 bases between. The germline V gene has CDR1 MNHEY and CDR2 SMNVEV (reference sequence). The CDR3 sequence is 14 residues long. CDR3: CASSLSLSSYEQYF. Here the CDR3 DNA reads TGTGCCAGCAGTTTATCGCTATCCTCCTACGAGCAGTACTTC.

In DNA, the CDR3 is TGTGCCAGTAGTATAGGGGCATCCTACGAGCAGTACTTC. Its translation: CASSIGASYEQYF. This rearrangement joins TRBV19 to TRBJ2-7; D gene ambiguous. V shed 1 base and J shed 1 base, with 5 bases lying between them. The length of the CDR3 is 13 residues. The germline CDR1 and CDR2 sequences are LNHDA and SQIVND (reference sequence).

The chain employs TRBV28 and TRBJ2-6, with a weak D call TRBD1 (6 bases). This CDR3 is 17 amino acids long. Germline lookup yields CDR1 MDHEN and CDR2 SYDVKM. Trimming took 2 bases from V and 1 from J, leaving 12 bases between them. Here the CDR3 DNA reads TGTGCCAGCAGTTTAGGACAGTCACGGTCTGGGGCCAACGTCCTGACTTTC. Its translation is CASSLGQSRSGANVLTF.

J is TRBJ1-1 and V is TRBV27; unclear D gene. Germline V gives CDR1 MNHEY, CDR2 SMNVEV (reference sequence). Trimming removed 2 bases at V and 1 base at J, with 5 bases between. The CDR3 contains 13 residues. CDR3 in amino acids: CASSLGGNTEAFF. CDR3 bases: TGTGCCAGCAGTTTAGGAGGGAACACTGAAGCTTTCTTT.

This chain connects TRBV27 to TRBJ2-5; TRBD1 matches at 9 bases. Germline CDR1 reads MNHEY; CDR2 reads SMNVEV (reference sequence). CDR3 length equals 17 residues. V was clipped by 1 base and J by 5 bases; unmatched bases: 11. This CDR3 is CASSLLPGTGYEETQYF. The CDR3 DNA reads TGTGCCAGCAGTTTATTACCCGGGACAGGGTACGAGGAGACCCAGTACTTC.

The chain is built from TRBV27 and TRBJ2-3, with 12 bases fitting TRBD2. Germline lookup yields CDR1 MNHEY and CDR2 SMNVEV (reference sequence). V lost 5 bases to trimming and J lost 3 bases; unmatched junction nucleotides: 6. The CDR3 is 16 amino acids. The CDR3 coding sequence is TGTGCCAGCAGTCCCCTAGCGGGAGGGCGTACAGATACGCAGTATTTT. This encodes CASSPLAGGRTDTQYF.

The chain's CDR3 is CAWTLGVSGRSGGGEQFF. The CDR3, as DNA: TGTGCCTGGACTTTAGGGGTTAGCGGGAGATCCGGAGGGGGTGAGCAGTTCTTC. The rearrangement joins TRBV30 to TRBJ2-1; TRBD2 matches at 9 bases. The CDR3 is 18 amino acids. The V segment lost 4 bases and the J segment 9 bases; nucleotides outside the gene matches: 22. The germline gives CDR1 GTSNPN, CDR2 SVGIG (reference sequence). Full variable domain (missing parts from reference TRBV30 and TRBJ2-1): SQTIHQWPATLVQPVGSPLSLECTVEGTSNPNLYWYRQAAGRGLQLLFYSVGIGQISSEVPQNLSASRPQDRQFILSSKKLLLSDSGFYLCAWTLGVSGRSGGGEQFFGPGTRLTVL.

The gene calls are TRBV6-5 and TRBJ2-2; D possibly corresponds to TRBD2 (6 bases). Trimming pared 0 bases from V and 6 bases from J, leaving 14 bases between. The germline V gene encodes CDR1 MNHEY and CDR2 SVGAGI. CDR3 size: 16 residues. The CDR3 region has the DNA TGTGCCAGCAGTTACTCTAGTGGGGGGACCGCCGGGGAGCTGTTTTTT. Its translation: CASSYSSGGTAGELFF.

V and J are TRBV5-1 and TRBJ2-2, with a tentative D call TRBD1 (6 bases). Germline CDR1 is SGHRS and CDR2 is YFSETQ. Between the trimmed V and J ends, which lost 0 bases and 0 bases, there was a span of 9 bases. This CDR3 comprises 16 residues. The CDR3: CASSLAQGSNTGELFF. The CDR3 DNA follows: TGCGCCAGCAGCTTGGCACAGGGTTCGAACACCGGGGAGCTGTTTTTT. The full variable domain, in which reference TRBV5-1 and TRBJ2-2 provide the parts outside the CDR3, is KAGVTQTPRYLIKTRGQQVTLSCSPISGHRSVSWYQQTPGQGLQFLFEYFSETQRNKGNFPGRFSGRQFSNSRSEMNVSTLELGDSALYLCASSLAQGSNTGELFFGEGSRLTVL.

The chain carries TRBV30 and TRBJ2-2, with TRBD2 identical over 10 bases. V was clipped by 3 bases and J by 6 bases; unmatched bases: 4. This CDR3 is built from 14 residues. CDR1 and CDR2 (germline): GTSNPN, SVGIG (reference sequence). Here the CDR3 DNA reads TGTGCCTGGAGACTAGCGGGAAATTCCGGGGAGCTGTTTTTT. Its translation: CAWRLAGNSGELFF.

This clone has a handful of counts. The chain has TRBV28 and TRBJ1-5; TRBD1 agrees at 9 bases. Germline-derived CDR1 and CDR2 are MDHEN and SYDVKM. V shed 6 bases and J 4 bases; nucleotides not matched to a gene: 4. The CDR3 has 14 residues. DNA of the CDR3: TGTGCCAGCAGCCCCGGGACAGGGAATCAGCCCCAGCATTTT. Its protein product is CASSPGTGNQPQHF.

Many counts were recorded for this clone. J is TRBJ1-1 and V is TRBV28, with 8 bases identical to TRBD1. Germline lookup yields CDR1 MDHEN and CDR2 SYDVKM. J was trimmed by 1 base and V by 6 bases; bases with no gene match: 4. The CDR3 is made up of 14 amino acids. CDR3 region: CASSWGQANTEAFF. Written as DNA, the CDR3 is TGTGCCAGCAGCTGGGGACAGGCGAACACTGAAGCTTTCTTT.

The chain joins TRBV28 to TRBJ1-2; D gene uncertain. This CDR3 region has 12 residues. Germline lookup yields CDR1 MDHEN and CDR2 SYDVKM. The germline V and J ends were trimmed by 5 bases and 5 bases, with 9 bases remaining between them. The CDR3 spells CASSLDVYGYTF. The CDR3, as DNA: TGTGCCAGCAGTCTAGATGTGTATGGCTACACCTTC.

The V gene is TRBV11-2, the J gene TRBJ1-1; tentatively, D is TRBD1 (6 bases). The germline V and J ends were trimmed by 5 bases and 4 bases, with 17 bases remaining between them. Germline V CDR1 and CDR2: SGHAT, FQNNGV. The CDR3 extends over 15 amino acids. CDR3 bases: TGTGCCAGCAGCCCCATCAGGGGCAGGGGCACTGAAGCTTTCTTT. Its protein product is CASSPIRGRGTEAFF.

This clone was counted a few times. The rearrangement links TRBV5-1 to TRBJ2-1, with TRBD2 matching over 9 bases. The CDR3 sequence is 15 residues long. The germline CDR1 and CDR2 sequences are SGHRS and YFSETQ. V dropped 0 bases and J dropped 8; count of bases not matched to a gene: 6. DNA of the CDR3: TGCGCCAGCAGCTTGGTGGCGGGAGGGTCGTATGAGCAGTTCTTC. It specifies CASSLVAGGSYEQFF.

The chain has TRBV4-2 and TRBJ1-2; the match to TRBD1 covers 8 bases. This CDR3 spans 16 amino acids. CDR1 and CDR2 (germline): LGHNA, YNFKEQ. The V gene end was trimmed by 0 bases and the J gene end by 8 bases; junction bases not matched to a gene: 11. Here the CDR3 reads CASSQDLGQALRGYTF. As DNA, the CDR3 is TGTGCCAGCAGCCAAGATTTGGGACAGGCCTTGCGGGGCTACACCTTC.

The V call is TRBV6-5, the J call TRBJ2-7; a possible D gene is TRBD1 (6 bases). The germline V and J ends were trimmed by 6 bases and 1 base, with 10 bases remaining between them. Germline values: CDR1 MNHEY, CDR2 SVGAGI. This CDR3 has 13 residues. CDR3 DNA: TGTGCCAGCAGCCGCCAGGGGTCCTACGAGCAGTACTTC. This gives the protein CASSRQGSYEQYF.

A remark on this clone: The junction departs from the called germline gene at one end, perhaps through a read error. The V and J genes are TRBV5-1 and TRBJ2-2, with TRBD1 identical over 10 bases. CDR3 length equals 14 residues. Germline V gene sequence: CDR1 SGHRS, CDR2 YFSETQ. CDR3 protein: CASSPPIGTGDLFF. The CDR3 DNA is TGCGCCAGCAGCCCGCCCATTGGGACAGGGGATCTGTTTTTT. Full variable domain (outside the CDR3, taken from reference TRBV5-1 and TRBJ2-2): KAGVTQTPRYLIKTRGQQVTLSCSPISGHRSVSWYQQTPGQGLQFLFEYFSETQRNKGNFPGRFSGRQFSNSRSEMNVSTLELGDSALYLCASSPPIGTGDLFFGEGSRLTVL.

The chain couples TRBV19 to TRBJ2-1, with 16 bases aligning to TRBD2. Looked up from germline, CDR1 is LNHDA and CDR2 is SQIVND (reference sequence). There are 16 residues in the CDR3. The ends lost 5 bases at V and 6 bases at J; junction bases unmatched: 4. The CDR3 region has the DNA TGTGCCAGTAGTGTGGGACTAGCGGGAGGGCGCAATGAGCAGTTCTTC. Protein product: CASSVGLAGGRNEQFF. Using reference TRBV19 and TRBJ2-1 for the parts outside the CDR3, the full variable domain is DGGITQSPKYLFRKEGQNVTLSCEQNLNHDAMYWYRQDPGQGLRLIYYSQIVNDFQKGDIAEGYSVSREKKESFPLTVTSAQKNPTAFYLCASSVGLAGGRNEQFFGPGTRLTVL.

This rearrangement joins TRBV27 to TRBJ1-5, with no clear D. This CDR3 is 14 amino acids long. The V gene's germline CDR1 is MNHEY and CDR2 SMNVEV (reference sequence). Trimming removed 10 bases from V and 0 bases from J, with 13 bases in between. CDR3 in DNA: TGTGCCACCCTGCTGAGGTATAGCAATCAGCCCCAGCATTTT. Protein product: CATLLRYSNQPQHF.

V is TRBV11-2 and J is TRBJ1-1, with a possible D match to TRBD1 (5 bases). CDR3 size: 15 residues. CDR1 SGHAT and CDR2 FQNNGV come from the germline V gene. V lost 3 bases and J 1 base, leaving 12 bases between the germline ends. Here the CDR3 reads CASSFGGVKNTEAFF. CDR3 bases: TGTGCCAGCAGCTTCGGGGGGGTTAAGAACACTGAAGCTTTCTTT.

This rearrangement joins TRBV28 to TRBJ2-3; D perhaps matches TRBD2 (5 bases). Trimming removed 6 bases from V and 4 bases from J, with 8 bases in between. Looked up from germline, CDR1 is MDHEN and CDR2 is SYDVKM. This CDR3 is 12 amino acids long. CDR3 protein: CASREDSDTQYF. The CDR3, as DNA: TGTGCCAGCAGGGAGGATTCAGATACGCAGTATTTT.